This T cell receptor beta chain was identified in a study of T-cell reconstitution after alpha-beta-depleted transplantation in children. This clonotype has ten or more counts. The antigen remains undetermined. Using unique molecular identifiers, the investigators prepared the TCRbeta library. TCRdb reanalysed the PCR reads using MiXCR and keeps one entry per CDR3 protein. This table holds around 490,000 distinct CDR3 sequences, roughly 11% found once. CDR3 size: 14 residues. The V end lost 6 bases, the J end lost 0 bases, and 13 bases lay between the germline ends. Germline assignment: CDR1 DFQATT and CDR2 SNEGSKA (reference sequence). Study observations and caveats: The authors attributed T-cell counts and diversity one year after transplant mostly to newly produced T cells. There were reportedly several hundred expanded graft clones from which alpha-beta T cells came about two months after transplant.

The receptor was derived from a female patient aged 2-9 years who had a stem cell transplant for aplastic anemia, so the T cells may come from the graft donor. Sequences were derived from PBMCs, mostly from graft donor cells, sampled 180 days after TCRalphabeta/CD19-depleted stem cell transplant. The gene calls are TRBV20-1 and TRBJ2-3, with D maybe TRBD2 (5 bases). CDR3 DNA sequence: TGCAGTGCCGAGCCGGGAAACAGCACAGATACGCAGTATTTT. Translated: CSAEPGNSTDTQYF.